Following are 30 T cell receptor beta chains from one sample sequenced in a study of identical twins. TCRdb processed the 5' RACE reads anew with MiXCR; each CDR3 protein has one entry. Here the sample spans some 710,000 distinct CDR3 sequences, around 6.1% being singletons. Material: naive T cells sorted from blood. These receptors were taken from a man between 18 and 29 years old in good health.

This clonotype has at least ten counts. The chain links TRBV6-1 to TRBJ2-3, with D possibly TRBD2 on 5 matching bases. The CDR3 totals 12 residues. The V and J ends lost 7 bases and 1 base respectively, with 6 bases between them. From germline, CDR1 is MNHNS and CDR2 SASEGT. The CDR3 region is CASNGGTDTQYF. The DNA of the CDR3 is TGTGCCAGCAACGGGGGCACAGATACGCAGTATTTT.

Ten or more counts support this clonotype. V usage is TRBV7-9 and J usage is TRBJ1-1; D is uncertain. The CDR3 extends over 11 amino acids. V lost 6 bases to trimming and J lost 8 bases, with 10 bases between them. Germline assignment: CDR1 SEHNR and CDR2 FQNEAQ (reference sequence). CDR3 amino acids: CASSFGAEAFF. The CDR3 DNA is TGTGCCAGCAGTTTCGGAGCAGAAGCTTTCTTT.

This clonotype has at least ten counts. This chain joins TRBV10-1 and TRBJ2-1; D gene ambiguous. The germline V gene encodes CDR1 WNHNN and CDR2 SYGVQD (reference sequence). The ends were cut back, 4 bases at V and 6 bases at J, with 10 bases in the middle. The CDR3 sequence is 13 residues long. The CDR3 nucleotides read TGCGCCAGCAGTGGTCTCGTTAGCAATGAGCAGTTCTTC. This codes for CASSGLVSNEQFF.

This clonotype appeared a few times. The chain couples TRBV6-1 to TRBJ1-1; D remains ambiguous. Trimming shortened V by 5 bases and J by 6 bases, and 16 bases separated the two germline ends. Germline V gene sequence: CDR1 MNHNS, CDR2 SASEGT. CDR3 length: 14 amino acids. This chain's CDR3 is CASSITKTESEAFF. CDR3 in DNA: TGTGCCAGCAGTATTACCAAGACGGAATCTGAAGCTTTCTTT.

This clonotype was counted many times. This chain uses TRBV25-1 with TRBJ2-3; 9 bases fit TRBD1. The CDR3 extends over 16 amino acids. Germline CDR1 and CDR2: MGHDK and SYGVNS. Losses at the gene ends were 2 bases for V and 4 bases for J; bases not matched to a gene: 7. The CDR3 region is CASSEVGQGPADTQYF. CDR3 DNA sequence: TGTGCCAGCAGTGAAGTGGGACAGGGTCCTGCAGATACGCAGTATTTT. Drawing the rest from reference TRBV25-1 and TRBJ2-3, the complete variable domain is EADIYQTPRYLVIGTGKKITLECSQTMGHDKMYWYQQDPGMELHLIHYSYGVNSTEKGDLSSESTVSRIRTEHFPLTLESARPSHTSQYLCASSEVGQGPADTQYFGPGTRLTVL.

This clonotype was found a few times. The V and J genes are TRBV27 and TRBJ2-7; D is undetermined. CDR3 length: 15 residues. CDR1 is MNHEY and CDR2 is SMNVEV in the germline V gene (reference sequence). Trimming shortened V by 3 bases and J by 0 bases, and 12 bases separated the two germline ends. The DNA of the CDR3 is TGTGCCAGCAGTTTCGTAGGCCGTAGCTCCTACGAGCAGTACTTC. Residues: CASSFVGRSSYEQYF.

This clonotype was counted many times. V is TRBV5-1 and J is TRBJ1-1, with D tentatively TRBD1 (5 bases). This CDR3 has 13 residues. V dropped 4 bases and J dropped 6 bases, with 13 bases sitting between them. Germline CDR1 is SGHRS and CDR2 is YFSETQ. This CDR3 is CASSASGTPEAFF. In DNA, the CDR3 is TGCGCCAGCAGCGCTTCAGGGACCCCTGAAGCTTTCTTT.

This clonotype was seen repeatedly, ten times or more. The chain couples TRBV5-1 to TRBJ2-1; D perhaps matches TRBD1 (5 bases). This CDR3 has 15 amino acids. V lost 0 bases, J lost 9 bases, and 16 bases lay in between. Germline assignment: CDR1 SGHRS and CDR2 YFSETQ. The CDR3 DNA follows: TGCGCCAGCAGCTTGGCCGTGGCAGGGTCAAGTGAGCAGTTCTTC. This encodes CASSLAVAGSSEQFF.

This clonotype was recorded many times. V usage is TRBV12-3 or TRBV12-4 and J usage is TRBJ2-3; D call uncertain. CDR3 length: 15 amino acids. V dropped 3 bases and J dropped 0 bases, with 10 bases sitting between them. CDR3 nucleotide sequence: TGTGCCAGCAGTTTCCCTCTGATAAGCACAGATACGCAGTATTTT. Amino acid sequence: CASSFPLISTDTQYF.

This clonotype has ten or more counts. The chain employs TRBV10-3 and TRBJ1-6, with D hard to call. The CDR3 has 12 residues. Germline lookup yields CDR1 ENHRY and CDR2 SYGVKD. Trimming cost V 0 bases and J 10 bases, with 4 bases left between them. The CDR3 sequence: CAISESVSPLHF. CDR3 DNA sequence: TGTGCCATCAGTGAGTCTGTATCACCCCTCCACTTT.

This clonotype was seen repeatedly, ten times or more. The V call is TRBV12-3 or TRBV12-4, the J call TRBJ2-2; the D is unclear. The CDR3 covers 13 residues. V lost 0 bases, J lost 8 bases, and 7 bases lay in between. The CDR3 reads CASSLATRGELFF. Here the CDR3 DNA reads TGTGCCAGCAGTTTAGCGACAAGGGGGGAGCTGTTTTTT.

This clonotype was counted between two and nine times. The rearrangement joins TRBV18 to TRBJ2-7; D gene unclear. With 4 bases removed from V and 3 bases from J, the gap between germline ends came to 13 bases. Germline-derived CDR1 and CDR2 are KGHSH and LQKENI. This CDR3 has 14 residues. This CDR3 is CASSQDGNFYEQYV. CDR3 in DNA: TGTGCCAGCTCACAGGACGGAAATTTCTACGAGCAGTACGTC.

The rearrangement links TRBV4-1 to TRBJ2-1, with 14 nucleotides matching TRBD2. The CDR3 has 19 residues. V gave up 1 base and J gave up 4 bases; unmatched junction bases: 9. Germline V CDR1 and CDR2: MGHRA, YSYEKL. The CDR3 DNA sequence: TGCGCCAGCAGCCAAGGGGGACTAGCGGGAGTGAGGGAGTACAATGAGCAGTTCTTC. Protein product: CASSQGGLAGVREYNEQFF.

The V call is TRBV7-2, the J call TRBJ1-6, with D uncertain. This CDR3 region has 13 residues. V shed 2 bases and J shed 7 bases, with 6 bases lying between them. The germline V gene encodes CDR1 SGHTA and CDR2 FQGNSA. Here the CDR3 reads CASSLWENSPLHF. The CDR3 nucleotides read TGTGCCAGCAGCTTATGGGAGAATTCACCCCTCCACTTT.

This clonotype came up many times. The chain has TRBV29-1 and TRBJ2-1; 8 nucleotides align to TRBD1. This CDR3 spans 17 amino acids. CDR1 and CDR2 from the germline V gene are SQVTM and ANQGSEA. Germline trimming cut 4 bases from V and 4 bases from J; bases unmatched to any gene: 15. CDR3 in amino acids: CSVVNSKPGQDYNEQFF. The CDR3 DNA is TGCAGCGTTGTGAACTCGAAGCCGGGACAGGATTACAATGAGCAGTTCTTC.

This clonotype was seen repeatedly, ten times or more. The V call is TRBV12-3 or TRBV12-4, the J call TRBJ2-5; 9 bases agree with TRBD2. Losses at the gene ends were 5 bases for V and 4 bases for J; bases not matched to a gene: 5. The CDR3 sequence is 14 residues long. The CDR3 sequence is CASSPGTSSETQYF. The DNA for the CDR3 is TGTGCCAGCAGTCCCGGGACTAGCTCAGAGACCCAGTACTTC.

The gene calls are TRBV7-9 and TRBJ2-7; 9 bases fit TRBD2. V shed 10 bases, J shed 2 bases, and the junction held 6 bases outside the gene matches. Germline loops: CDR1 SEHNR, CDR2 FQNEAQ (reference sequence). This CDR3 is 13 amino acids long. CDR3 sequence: CAIRLAATYEQYF. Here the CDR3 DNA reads TGTGCCATCCGACTAGCGGCAACCTACGAGCAGTACTTC.

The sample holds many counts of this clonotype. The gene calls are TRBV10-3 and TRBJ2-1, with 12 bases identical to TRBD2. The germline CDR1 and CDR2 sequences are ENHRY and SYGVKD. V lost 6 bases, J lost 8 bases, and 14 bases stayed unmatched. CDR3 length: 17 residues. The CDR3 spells CAISGASGRARVDEQFF. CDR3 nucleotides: TGTGCCATCAGCGGGGCTAGCGGGAGGGCCAGGGTGGATGAGCAGTTCTTC.

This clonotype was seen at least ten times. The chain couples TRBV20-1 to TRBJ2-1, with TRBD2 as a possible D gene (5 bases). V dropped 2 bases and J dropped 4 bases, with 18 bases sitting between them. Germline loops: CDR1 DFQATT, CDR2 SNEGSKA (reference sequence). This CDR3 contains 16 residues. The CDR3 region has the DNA TGCAGTGCTAGAAGTACCGGGATCCAGACGTACAATGAGCAGTTCTTC. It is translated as CSARSTGIQTYNEQFF.

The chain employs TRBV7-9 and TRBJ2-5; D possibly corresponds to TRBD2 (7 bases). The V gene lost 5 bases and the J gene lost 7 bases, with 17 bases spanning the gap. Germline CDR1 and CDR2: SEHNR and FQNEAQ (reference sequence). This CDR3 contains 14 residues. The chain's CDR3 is CASSPGHPGGTQYF. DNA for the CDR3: TGTGCCAGCAGCCCGGGACACCCGGGGGGGACCCAGTACTTC.

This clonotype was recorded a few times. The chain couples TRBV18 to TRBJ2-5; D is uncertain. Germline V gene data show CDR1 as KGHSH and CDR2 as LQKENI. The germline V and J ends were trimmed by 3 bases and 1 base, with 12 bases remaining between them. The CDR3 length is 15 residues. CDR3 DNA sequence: TGTGCCAGCTCACCCCTTGACTGGACCCAAGAGACCCAGTACTTC. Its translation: CASSPLDWTQETQYF.

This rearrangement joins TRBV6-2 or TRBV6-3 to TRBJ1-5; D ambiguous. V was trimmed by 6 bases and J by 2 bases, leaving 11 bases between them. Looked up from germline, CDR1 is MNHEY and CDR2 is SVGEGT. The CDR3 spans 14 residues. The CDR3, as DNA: TGTGCCAGCAGCAATTTGAACCGCAATCAGCCCCAGCATTTT. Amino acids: CASSNLNRNQPQHF.

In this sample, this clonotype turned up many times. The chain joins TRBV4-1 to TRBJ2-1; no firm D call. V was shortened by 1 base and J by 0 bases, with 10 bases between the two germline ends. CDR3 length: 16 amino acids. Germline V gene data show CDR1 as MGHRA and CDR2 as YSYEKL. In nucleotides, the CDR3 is TGCGCCAGCAGCCAAGCGTTCGGGCCCTCCTACAATGAGCAGTTCTTC. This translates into CASSQAFGPSYNEQFF.

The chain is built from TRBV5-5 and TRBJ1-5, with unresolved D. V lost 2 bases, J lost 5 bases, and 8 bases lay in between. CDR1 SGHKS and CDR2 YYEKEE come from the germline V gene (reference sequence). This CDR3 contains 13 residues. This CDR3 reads CASSFHGDQPQHF. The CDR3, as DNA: TGTGCCAGCAGCTTCCACGGGGATCAGCCCCAGCATTTT.

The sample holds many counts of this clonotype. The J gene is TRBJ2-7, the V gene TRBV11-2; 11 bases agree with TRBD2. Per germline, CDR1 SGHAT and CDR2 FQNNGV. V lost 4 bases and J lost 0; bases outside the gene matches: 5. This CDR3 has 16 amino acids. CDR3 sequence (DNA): TGTGCCAGCAGCTCGGGGACTAGCGGCCACTCCTACGAGCAGTACTTC. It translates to CASSSGTSGHSYEQYF. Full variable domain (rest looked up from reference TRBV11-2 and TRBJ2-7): EAGVAQSPRYKIIEKRQSVAFWCNPISGHATLYWYQQILGQGPKLLIQFQNNGVVDDSQLPKDRFSAERLKGVDSTLKIQPAKLEDSAVYLCASSSGTSGHSYEQYFGPGTRLTVT.

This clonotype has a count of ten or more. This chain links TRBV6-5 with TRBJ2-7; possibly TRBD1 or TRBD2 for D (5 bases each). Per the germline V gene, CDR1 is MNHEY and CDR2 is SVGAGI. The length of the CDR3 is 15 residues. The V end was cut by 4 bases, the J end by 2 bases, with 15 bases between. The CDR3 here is CASSSGTRGPYEQYF. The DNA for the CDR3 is TGTGCCAGCAGTTCAGGGACGAGGGGACCCTACGAGCAGTACTTC.

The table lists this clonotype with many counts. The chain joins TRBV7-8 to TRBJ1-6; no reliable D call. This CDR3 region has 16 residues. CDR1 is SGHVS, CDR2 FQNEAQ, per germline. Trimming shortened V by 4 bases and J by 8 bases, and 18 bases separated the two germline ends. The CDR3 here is CASSSRTGNADSPLHF. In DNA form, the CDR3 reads TGTGCCAGCAGCTCCCGGACGGGGAACGCCGATTCACCCCTCCACTTT.

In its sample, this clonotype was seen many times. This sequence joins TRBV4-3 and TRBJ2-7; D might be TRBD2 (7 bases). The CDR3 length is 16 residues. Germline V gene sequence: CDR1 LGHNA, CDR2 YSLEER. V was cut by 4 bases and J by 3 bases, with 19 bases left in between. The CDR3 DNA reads TGCGCCAGCAGCCCAGAGAGGGGGGGGCCCTTCTACGAGCAGTACTTC. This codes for CASSPERGGPFYEQYF.

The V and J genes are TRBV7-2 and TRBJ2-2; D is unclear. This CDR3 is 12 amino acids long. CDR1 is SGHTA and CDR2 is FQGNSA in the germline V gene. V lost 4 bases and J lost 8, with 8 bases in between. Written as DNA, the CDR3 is TGTGCCAGCAGCTCGTTGGAAGGGGAGCTGTTTTTT. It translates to CASSSLEGELFF.

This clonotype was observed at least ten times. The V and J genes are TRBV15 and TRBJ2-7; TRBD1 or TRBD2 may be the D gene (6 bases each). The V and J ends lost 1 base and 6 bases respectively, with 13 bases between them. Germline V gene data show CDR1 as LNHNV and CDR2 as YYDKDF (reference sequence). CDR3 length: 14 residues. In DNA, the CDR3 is TGTGCCACCAGCAGAGGAACGGGGGCACTCGAGCAGTACTTC. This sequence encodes CATSRGTGALEQYF.